The clone carrying this TCR beta chain was counted a few times. Its cognate antigen is unknown. This PCR relied on a set of 60 Vbeta primers and 13 Jbeta primers. This table comes from immunoSEQ multiplex PCR, and its TCRdb copy is limited to in-frame clones, with some not included. The profile shows 110,000 to 150,000 clones, approximately 82% of them singletons. This CDR3 is built from 14 residues. Germline assignment: CDR1 MNHEY and CDR2 SMNVEV (reference sequence). The germline V and J ends were trimmed by 5 bases and 3 bases, with 14 bases remaining between them. This sample was taken from a study of cytomegalovirus exposure and HLA in healthy donors. General study results and limits: Earlier analysis looked at TCR beta V segments, and most were productive about 87% or about 30% of the time.

Sequencing input: PBMCs. The chain employs TRBV27 and TRBJ2-7, with D perhaps TRBD2 (5 bases). The receptor was isolated from a woman aged 40 to 50 in good health and CMV-seronegative. The CDR3 DNA sequence: TGTGCCAGCAGTACTAACCCACTAGTCTACGAGCAGTACTTC. This codes for CASSTNPLVYEQYF.